The next 2 T cell receptor beta chains were all read from a single sample in a study of T cell responses to AZD1222 COVID-19 vaccine. Measured with immunoSEQ multiplex PCR; TCRdb has only the in-frame clones, and not every one. Altogether around 94,000 clones are present, roughly 84% being singletons, with the ten largest covering more than 15%. Sequenced here: peripheral blood, sampled on day 0 of AZD1222 vaccination. All receptors come from an adult in good health.

V is TRBV7-3 and J is TRBJ2-1; maybe TRBD2 (6 bases). V was clipped by 5 bases and J by 6 bases, with 14 bases between them. CDR1 and CDR2 (germline): SGHTA, FQGTGA. This CDR3 region has 14 residues. The CDR3 nucleotides are TGTGCCAGCAGCCCTGGGGGGAGTAGCAATGAGCAGTTCTTC. Protein: CASSPGGSSNEQFF.

The chain's CDR3 is CASSIGLRLAGGRNEQFF. The CDR3 DNA sequence: TGTGCCAGTAGTATAGGCCTTCGACTAGCGGGAGGACGAAATGAGCAGTTCTTC. This rearrangement joins TRBV19 to TRBJ2-1, with 13 bases fitting TRBD2. The ends lost 1 base at V and 7 bases at J; junction bases unmatched: 10. The CDR3 spans 18 residues. CDR1 is LNHDA, CDR2 SQIVND, per germline (reference sequence).